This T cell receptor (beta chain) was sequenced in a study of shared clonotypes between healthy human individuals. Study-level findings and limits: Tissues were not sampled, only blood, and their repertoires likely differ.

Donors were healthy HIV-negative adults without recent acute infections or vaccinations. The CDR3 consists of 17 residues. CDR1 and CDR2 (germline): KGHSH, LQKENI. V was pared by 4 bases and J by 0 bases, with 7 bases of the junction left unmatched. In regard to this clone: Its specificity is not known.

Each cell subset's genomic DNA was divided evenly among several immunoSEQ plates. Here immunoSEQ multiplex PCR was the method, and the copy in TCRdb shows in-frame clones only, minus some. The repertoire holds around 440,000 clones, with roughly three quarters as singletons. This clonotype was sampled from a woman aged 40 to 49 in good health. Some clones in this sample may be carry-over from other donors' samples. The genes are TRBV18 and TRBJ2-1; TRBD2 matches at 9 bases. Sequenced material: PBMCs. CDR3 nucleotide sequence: TGTGCCAGCTCACTCAGGGTTAGCGGGAGCTCCTACAATGAGCAGTTCTTC. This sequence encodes CASSLRVSGSSYNEQFF. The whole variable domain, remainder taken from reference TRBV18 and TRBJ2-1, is NAGVMQNPRHLVRRRGQEARLRCSPMKGHSHVYWYRQLPEEGLKFMVYLQKENIIDESGMPKERFSAEFPKEGPSILRIQQVVRGDSAAYFCASSLRVSGSSYNEQFFGPGTRLTVL.